The TCR beta chain described here comes from a study of blood T cell repertoires in COVID-19. On the study more broadly: PBMCs, B-cell-depleted T cells, or T cells provided the cDNA or gDNA that made up the material.

V was clipped by 3 bases and J by 4 bases; unmatched bases: 5. The CDR3 runs 15 residues. CDR1 and CDR2 (germline): KGHDR, SFDVKD. Enrollees, about 18 to 89 years old, lived in 24 US areas. Recovered status in Cohort 3 required two negative PCRs, clearance, or symptom resolution. In the original analysis: Nucleated cell number was recorded as an estimate derived from reference gene primer amplification. The table came from immunoSEQ multiplex PCR; TCRdb's copy has only in-frame clones and leaves some out. The V and J calls and the clone size are those of that table, but D and trimming were determined from the DNA. In the table there are 320,000 or so clones, about nine tenths of which are singletons.

Sequenced input: PBMCs or T cells enriched from blood (not recorded which). This sequence originates from a man in his sixties who had recovered from COVID-19. The rearrangement links TRBV24-1 to TRBJ2-7; 10 bases align to TRBD1. The CDR3 here is CATSDRGQGIYEQYF. CDR3 DNA sequence: TGTGCCACCAGTGATCGGGGACAGGGGATTTACGAGCAGTACTTC.